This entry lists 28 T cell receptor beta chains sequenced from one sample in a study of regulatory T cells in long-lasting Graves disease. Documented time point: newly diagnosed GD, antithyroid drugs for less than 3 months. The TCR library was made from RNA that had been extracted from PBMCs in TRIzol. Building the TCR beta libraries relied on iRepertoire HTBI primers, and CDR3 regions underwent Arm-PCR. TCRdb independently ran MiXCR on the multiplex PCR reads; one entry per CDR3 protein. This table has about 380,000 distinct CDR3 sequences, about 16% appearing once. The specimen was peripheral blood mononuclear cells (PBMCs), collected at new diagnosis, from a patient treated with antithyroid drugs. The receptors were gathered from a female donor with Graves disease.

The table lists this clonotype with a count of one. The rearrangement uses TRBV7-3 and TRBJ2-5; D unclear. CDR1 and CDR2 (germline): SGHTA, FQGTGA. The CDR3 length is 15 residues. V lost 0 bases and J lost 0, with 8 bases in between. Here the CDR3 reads CASSLTGLNQETQYF. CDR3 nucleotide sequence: TGTGCCAGCAGCTTAACGGGCCTAAACCAAGAGACCCAGTACTTC. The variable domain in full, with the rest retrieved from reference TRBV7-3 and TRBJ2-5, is GAGVSQTPSNKVTEKGKYVELRCDPISGHTALYWYRQSLGQGPEFLIYFQGTGAADDSGLPNDRFFAVRPEGSVSTLKIQRTERGDSAVYLCASSLTGLNQETQYFGPGTRLLVL.

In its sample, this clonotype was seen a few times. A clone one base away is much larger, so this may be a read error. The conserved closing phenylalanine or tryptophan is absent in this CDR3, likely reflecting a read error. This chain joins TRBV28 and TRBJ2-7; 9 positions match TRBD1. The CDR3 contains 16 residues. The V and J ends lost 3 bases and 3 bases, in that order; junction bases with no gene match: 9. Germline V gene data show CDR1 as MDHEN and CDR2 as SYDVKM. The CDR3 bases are TGTGCCAGCAGTTTTTTATCGGACAGGGGTTTCTACGAGCAGTACTCC. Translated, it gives CASSFLSDRGFYEQYS.

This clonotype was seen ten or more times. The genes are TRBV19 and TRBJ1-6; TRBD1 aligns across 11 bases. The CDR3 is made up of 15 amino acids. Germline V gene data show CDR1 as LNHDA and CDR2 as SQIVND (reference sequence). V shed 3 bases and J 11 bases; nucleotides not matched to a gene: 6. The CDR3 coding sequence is TGTGCCAGTAGTATTGGACAGGGGGCTGCGGCACCCCTCCACTTT. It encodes CASSIGQGAAAPLHF.

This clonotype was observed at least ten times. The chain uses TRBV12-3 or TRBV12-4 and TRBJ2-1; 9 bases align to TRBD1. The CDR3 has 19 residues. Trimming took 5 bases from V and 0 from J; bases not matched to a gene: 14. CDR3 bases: TGTGCCAGCAGTCCGCGGGGACAGGGATGGGGGAGCTCCTACAATGAGCAGTTCTTC. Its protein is CASSPRGQGWGSSYNEQFF.

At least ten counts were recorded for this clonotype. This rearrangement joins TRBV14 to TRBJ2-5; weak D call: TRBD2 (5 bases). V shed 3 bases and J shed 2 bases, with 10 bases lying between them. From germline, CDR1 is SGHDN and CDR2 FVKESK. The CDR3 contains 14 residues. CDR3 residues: CASSHRGVQETQYF. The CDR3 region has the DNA TGTGCCAGCAGCCACCGGGGAGTGCAAGAGACCCAGTACTTC.

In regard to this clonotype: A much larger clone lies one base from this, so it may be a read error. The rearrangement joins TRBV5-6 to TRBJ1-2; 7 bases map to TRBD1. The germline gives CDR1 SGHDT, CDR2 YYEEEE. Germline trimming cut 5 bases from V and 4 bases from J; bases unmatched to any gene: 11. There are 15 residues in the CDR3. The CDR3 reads CASSPAGGSVYGYTF. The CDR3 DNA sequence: TGTGCCAGCAGTCCCGCAGGGGGTTCGGTCTATGGCTACACCTTC.

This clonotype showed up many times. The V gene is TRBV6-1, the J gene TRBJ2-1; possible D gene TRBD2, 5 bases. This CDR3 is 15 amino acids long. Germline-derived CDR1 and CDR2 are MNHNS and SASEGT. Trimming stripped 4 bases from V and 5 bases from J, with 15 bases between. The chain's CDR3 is CASSVAGEAHNEQFF. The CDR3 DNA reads TGTGCCAGCAGTGTCGCGGGTGAGGCCCACAATGAGCAGTTCTTC.

CDR3 in amino acids: CASSLFTRNSPLHF. CDR3 in DNA: TGTGCCAGCAGTTTATTCACAAGAAATTCACCCCTCCACTTT. The chain carries TRBV28 and TRBJ1-6; D is ambiguous. The CDR3 is made up of 14 amino acids. Germline CDR1 reads MDHEN; CDR2 reads SYDVKM. V gave up 1 base and J gave up 7 bases, with 8 bases separating them.

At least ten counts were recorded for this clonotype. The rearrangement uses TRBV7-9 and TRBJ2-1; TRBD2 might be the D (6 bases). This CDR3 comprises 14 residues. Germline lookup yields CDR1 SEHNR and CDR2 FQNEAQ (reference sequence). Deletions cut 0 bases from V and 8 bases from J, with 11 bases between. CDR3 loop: CASSLAGTRDEQFF. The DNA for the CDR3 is TGTGCCAGCAGCTTAGCGGGGACTCGGGATGAGCAGTTCTTC. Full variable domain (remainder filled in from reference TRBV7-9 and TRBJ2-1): DTGVSQNPRHKITKRGQNVTFRCDPISEHNRLYWYRQTLGQGPEFLTYFQNEAQLEKSRLLSDRFSAERPKGSFSTLEIQRTEQGDSAMYLCASSLAGTRDEQFFGPGTRLTVL.

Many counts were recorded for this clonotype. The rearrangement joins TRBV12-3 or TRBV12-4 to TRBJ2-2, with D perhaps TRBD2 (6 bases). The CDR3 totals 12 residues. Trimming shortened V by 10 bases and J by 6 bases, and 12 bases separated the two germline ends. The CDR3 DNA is TGTGCCATCCTGGGGGGTTCCGGGGAGCTGTTTTTT. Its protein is CAILGGSGELFF.

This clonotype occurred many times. CDR3 in DNA: TGTGCCAGCAAGGGGGCTACGAACACTGAAGCTTTCTTT. It encodes CASKGATNTEAFF. V is TRBV2 and J is TRBJ1-1; 7 nucleotides line up with TRBD1. Looked up from germline, CDR1 is SNHLY and CDR2 is FYNNEI. The CDR3 contains 13 residues. Germline trimming cut 7 bases from V and 1 base from J; bases unmatched to any gene: 3.

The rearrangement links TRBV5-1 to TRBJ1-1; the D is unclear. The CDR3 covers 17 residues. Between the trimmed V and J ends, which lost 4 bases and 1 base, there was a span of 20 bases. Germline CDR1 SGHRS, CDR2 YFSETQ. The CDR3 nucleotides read TGCGCCAGCAGCAGCGTTAAGTCGTCGGCCGGGAACACTGAAGCTTTCTTT. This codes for CASSSVKSSAGNTEAFF.

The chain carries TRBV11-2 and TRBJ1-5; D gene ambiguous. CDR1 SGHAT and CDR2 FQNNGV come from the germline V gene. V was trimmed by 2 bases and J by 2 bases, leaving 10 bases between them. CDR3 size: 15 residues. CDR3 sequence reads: CASSLSFQGNQPQHF. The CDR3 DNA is TGTGCCAGCAGCTTATCTTTTCAGGGCAATCAGCCCCAGCATTTT.

The CDR3 DNA reads as TGTGCCAGCAGCCAAGAAGAGACAGGGGGTCAGCCCCAGCATTTT. The encoded protein is CASSQEETGGQPQHF. V and J are TRBV4-2 and TRBJ1-5; 9 bases are shared with TRBD1. The germline CDR1 and CDR2 sequences are LGHNA and YNFKEQ. The V gene end was trimmed by 0 bases and the J gene end by 6 bases; junction bases not matched to a gene: 3. CDR3 length equals 15 residues.

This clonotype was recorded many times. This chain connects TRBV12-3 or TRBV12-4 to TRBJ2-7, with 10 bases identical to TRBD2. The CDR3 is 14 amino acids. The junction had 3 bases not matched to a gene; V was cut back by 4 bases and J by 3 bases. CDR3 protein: CASSSGTSVYEQYF. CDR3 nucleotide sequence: TGTGCCAGCAGTTCGGGGACTAGCGTCTACGAGCAGTACTTC.

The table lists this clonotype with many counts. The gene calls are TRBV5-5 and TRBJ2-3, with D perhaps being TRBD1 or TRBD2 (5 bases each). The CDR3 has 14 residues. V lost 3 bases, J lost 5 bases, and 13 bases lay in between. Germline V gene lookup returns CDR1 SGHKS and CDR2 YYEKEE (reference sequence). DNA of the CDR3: TGTGCCAGCAGCTCCGGGACCGGCGGAGATACGCAGTATTTT. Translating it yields CASSSGTGGDTQYF. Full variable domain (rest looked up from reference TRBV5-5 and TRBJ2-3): DAGVTQSPTHLIKTRGQQVTLRCSPISGHKSVSWYQQVLGQGPQFIFQYYEKEERGRGNFPDRFSARQFPNYSSELNVNALLLGDSALYLCASSSGTGGDTQYFGPGTRLTVL.

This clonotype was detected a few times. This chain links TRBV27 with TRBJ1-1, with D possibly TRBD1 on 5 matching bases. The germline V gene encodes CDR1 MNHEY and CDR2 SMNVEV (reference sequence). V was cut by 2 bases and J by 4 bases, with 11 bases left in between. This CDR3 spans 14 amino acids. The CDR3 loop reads CASSLGRTSTEAFF. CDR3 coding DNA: TGTGCCAGCAGTTTAGGTCGGACAAGCACTGAAGCTTTCTTT.

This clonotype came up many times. The CDR3 protein is CASSQDPTTWTSNTEAFF. In DNA, the CDR3 is TGCGCCAGCAGCCAAGATCCCACGACGTGGACATCGAACACTGAAGCTTTCTTT. The rearrangement uses TRBV4-1 and TRBJ1-1, with D perhaps matching TRBD1 (5 bases). Looked up from germline, CDR1 is MGHRA and CDR2 is YSYEKL. Trimming took 0 bases from V and 1 from J, leaving 18 bases between them. This CDR3 region has 18 residues.

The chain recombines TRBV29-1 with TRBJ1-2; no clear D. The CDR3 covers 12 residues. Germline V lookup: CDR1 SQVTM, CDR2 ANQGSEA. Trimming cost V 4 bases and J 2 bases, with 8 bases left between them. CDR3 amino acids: CSVATGNYGYTF. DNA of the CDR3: TGCAGCGTTGCAACGGGGAACTATGGCTACACCTTC.

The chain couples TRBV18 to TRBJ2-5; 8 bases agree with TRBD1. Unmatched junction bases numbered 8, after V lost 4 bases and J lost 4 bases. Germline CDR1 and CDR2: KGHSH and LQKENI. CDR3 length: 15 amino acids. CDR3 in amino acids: CASSRQGMNGETQYF. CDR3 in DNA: TGTGCCAGCTCACGACAGGGGATGAACGGAGAGACCCAGTACTTC.

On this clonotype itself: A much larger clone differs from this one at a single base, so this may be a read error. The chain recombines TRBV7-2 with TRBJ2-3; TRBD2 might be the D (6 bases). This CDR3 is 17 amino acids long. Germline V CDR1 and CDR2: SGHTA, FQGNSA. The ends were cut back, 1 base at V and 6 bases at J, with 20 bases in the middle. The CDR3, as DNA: TGTGCCAGCAGCTTAGTTTTGGGCGGGAAGGCATCGGATACGCAGTATTTT. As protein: CASSLVLGGKASDTQYF.

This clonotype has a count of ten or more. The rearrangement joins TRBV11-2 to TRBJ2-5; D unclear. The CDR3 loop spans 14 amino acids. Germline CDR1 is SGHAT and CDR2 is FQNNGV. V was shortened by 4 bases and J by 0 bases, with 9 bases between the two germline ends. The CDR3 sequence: CASSSHRDQETQYF. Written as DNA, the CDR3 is TGTGCCAGCAGCTCACATAGAGACCAAGAGACCCAGTACTTC.

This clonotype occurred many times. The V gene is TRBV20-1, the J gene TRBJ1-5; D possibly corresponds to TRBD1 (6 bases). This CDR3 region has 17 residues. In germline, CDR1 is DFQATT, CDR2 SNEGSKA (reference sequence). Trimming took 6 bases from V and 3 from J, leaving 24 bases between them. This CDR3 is CSARRGHKVSNNQPQHF. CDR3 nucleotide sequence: TGCAGTGCACGGCGGGGACATAAGGTTTCCAACAATCAGCCCCAGCATTTT.

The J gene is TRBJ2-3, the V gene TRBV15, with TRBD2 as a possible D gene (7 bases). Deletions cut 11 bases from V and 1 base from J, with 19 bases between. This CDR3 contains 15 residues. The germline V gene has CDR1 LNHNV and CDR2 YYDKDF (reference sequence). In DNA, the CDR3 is TGTGCCCGGGCGACGGGGGGCCTGGGCACAGATACGCAGTATTTT. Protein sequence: CARATGGLGTDTQYF.

CDR3 region: CASLSTRQGGGYTF. The CDR3, as DNA: TGTGCCAGTCTTTCCACCCGGCAGGGAGGCGGCTACACCTTC. This chain links TRBV6-1 with TRBJ1-2, with a weak D call TRBD1 (5 bases). Trimming pared 9 bases from V and 8 bases from J, leaving 22 bases between. This CDR3 has 14 amino acids. Germline CDR1 is MNHNS and CDR2 is SASEGT.

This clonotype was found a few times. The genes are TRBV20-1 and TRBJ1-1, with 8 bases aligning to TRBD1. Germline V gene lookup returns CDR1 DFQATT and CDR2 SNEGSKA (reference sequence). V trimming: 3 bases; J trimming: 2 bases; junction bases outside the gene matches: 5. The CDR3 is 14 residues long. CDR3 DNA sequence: TGCAGTGCTAGGGCAGGGGGCGGCAACACTGAAGCTTTCTTT. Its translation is CSARAGGGNTEAFF.

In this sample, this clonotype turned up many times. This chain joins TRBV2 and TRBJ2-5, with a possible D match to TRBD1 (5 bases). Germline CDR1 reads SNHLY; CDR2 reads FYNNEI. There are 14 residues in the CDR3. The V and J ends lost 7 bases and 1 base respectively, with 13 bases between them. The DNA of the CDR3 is TGTGCCAGCAAGGCACAGGCCTTCCAAGAGACCCAGTACTTC. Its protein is CASKAQAFQETQYF.

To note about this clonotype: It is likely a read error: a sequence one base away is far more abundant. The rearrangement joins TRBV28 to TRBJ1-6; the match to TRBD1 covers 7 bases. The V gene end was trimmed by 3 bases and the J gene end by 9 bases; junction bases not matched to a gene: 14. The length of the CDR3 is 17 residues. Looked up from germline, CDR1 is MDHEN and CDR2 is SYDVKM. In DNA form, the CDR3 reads TGTGCCAGCAGTTTCGTTGGCCCGGGACAGAGGGGTTCACCCCTCCACTTT. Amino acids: CASSFVGPGQRGSPLHF. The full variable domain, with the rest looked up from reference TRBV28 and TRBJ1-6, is DVKVTQSSRYLVKRTGEKVFLECVQDMDHENMFWYRQDPGLGLRLIYFSYDVKMKEKGDIPEGYSVSREKKERFSLILESASTNQTSMYLCASSFVGPGQRGSPLHFGNGTRLTVT.